This is a list of T cell receptor beta chains from one sample in a study of shared clonotypes between healthy human individuals. The method was immunoSEQ multiplex PCR; TCRdb's version includes in-frame clones alone and lacks a portion of them. The data hold under 2,500,000 clones, with around 95% observed a single time. Sequenced sample: naive CD4+ T cells sorted from blood. The receptors come from a man in his late teens or twenties in good health. CDR3s include the opening cysteine and the closing phenylalanine or tryptophan. D genes are given only for firm matches. Clone size is stated in some rows and not others, as once, few, many or a class when expanded.

len,v_gene,j_gene,d_gene,abundance,CDR3aa,CDR3nt
14,TRBV27,TRBJ2-7,.,.,CASSLISGSYEQYF,TGTGCCAGCAGTTTAATATCGGGTTCCTACGAGCAGTACTTC
16,TRBV5-1,TRBJ2-3,TRBD2,.,CASSSGLAGLTDTQYF,TGCGCCAGCAGCAGCGGACTAGCGGGCTTAACAGATACGCAGTATTTT
14,TRBV5-6,TRBJ2-5,TRBD2,.,CASSSPGGQETQYF,TGTGCCAGCAGCTCCCCGGGAGGCCAAGAGACCCAGTACTTC
14,TRBV2,TRBJ1-1,.,.,CASSERGRNTEAFF,TGTGCCAGCAGTGAACGGGGGCGGAACACTGAAGCTTTCTTT
14,TRBV5-1,TRBJ2-3,.,.,CASGGEQGSDTQYF,TGCGCCAGCGGAGGGGAACAGGGATCAGATACGCAGTATTTT
15,TRBV11-2,TRBJ2-3,TRBD1,.,CASSKDRGGSDTQYF,TGTGCCAGCAGCAAGGACAGGGGGGGTTCAGATACGCAGTATTTT
15,TRBV18,TRBJ2-7,.,.,CASSPPGLGPYEQYF,TGTGCCAGCTCACCACCGGGACTCGGGCCCTACGAGCAGTACTTC
12,TRBV28,TRBJ2-5,.,.,CASSFLRETQYF,TGTGCCAGCAGTTTCTTAAGGGAGACCCAGTACTTC
14,TRBV10-3,TRBJ2-1,.,.,CAISESDRDDEQFF,TGTGCCATCAGTGAGTCGGACCGAGACGATGAGCAGTTCTTC
14,TRBV4-2,TRBJ2-1,.,.,CASSRDISYNEQFF,TGTGCCAGCAGCAGGGACATCTCCTACAATGAGCAGTTCTTC
14,TRBV9,TRBJ2-7,.,.,CASSVSGHSYEQYF,TGTGCCAGCAGCGTATCTGGACACTCCTACGAGCAGTACTTC
14,TRBV6-1,TRBJ2-3,TRBD1,.,CASRRTGRTDTQYF,TGTGCCAGCAGAAGGACAGGACGCACAGATACGCAGTATTTT
15,TRBV6-6,TRBJ1-6,.,.,CASSPAASNNSPLHF,TGTGCCAGCAGCCCCGCCGCATCCAATAATTCACCCCTCCACTTT
16,TRBV9,TRBJ2-5,TRBD1,.,CASSVRRTGGYETQYF,TGTGCCAGCAGCGTTCGTAGGACAGGGGGCTATGAGACCCAGTACTTC
15,TRBV5-4,TRBJ2-1,TRBD2,.,CASSLVSGSRNEQFF,TGTGCCAGCAGCTTGGTGAGCGGGAGTAGAAATGAGCAGTTCTTC
15,TRBV11-3,TRBJ2-6,TRBD1,once,CASSPTGVGANVLTF,TGTGCCAGCAGCCCAACAGGGGTCGGGGCCAACGTCCTGACTTTC
18,TRBV7-9,TRBJ2-5,TRBD1,.,CASSRSRPGTDLQETQYF,TGTGCCAGCAGCCGCTCACGACCCGGGACAGACCTCCAAGAGACCCAGTACTTC
15,TRBV6-1,TRBJ1-5,TRBD1,once,CASRPGQGVDQPQHF,TGTGCCAGCAGACCGGGACAGGGTGTGGATCAGCCCCAGCATTTT
15,TRBV19,TRBJ2-7,TRBD1,.,CASSAGTGGIYEQYF,TGTGCCAGTAGTGCCGGGACAGGCGGAATCTACGAGCAGTACTTC
15,TRBV4-3,TRBJ2-1,.,.,CASSPGTGSYNEQFF,TGCGCCAGCAGCCCCGGGACTGGCTCCTACAATGAGCAGTTCTTC
16,TRBV5-4,TRBJ2-7,TRBD2,.,CASSPNAGESSYEQYF,TGTGCCAGCAGCCCAAACGCGGGGGAGAGCTCCTACGAGCAGTACTTC
15,TRBV11-1,TRBJ2-5,TRBD2,.,CASSFPSGGSETQYF,TGTGCCAGCAGCTTTCCTAGCGGGGGCAGTGAGACCCAGTACTTC
13,TRBV29-1,TRBJ1-1,TRBD1,.,CSAGQGPYTEAFF,TGCAGCGCCGGACAGGGGCCGTATACTGAAGCTTTCTTT
15,TRBV25-1,TRBJ2-7,TRBD2,.,CASSESGTSAREQYF,TGTGCCAGCAGTGAATCGGGGACTAGCGCCCGCGAGCAGTACTTC
14,TRBV6-1,TRBJ1-5,TRBD1,.,CASTPQGAGQPQHF,TGTGCCAGCACCCCTCAGGGGGCGGGCCAGCCCCAGCATTTT
13,TRBV18,TRBJ2-7,.,.,CASSPVSPYEQYF,TGTGCCAGCTCCCCGGTGAGCCCCTACGAGCAGTACTTC
14,TRBV30,TRBJ1-2,.,.,CAWRLPRRVYGYTF,TGTGCCTGGAGGTTACCTAGGAGGGTCTATGGCTACACCTTC
14,TRBV7-3,TRBJ2-5,.,.,CASSSGDPGETQYF,TGTGCCAGCAGCTCAGGCGACCCGGGGGAGACCCAGTACTTC
15,TRBV7-9,TRBJ1-4,TRBD1,.,CASSIGTGNNEKLFF,TGTGCCAGCAGCATCGGGACAGGGAATAATGAAAAACTGTTTTTT
14,TRBV18,TRBJ1-2,.,.,CASSPVLDNYGYTF,TGTGCCAGCTCACCTGTCCTGGACAACTATGGCTACACCTTC
14,TRBV6-6,TRBJ2-5,.,.,CASSFREAQETQYF,TGTGCCAGCAGTTTCAGGGAGGCCCAAGAGACCCAGTACTTC
14,TRBV5-1,TRBJ2-7,.,.,CASSLGGRQYEQYF,TGCGCCAGCAGCTTGGGCGGTAGGCAGTACGAGCAGTACTTC
12,TRBV30,TRBJ1-1,.,.,CAWRRVNTEAFF,TGTGCCTGGAGAAGGGTGAACACTGAAGCTTTCTTT
13,TRBV5-6,TRBJ1-2,.,.,CASSLASGYGYTF,TGTGCCAGCAGCTTGGCGTCCGGGTATGGCTACACCTTC
13,TRBV7-2,TRBJ2-5,.,.,CASSQQLQETQYF,TGTGCCAGCAGTCAACAGCTCCAAGAGACCCAGTACTTC
14,TRBV7-7,TRBJ2-3,TRBD1,.,CASSSGQATDTQYF,TGTGCTAGCAGCAGTGGACAGGCCACAGATACGCAGTATTTT